The clone carrying this T cell receptor beta chain was seen ten or more times. Its antigen is not identified. Germline CDR1 MGHDK, CDR2 SYGVNS. The V and J ends lost 5 bases and 7 bases, in that order; junction bases with no gene match: 2. This CDR3 region has 12 residues. A library of TCRbeta sequences, prepared with unique molecular identifiers, was generated. TCRdb recomputed calls from the PCR reads with MiXCR, one row per CDR3 protein. The table includes almost 250,000 distinct CDR3 sequences, around 25% detected once. This sample is part of a study of T-cell reconstitution after alpha-beta-depleted transplantation in children. Points from the study as a whole: Most T-cell counts and diversity one year after the transplant came from T cells that were newly produced. The study reportedly traced alpha-beta T cells about two months after transplant to several hundred expanded graft clones. Surviving recipient T cells and thymic progenitors underlay high day-60 TCRbeta diversity in some patients.

This clonotype was sampled from a girl under 10 years old with Fanconi anemia, due to receive a stem cell transplant. Sequences were derived from PBMCs, sampled before TCRalphabeta/CD19-depleted stem cell transplant. The rearrangement uses TRBV25-1 and TRBJ2-1; TRBD2 aligns across 7 bases. For the CDR3, the DNA is TGTGCCAGCAGTTGGGGGGGGAATGAGCAGTTCTTC. Translation gives CASSWGGNEQFF.